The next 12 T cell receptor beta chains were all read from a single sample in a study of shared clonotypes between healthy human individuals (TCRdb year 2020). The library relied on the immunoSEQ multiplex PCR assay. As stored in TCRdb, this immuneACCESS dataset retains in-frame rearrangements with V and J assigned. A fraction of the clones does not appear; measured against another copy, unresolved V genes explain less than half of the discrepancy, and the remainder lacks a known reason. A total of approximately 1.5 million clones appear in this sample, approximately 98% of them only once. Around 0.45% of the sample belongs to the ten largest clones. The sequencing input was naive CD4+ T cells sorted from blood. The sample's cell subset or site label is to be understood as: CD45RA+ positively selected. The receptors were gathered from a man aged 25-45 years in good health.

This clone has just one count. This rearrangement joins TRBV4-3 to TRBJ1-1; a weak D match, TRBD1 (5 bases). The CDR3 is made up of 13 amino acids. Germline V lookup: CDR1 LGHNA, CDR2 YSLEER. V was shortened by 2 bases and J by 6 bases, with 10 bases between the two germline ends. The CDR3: CASSQLTGSEAFF. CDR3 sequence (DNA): TGCGCCAGCAGCCAACTAACAGGATCTGAAGCTTTCTTT.

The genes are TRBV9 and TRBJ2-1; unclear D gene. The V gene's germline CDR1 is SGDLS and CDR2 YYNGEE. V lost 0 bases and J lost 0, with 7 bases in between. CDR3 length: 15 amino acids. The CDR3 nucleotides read TGTGCCAGCAGCGTAGCTGCGGTCTCCTACAATGAGCAGTTCTTC. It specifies CASSVAAVSYNEQFF. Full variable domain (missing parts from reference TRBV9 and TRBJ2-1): DSGVTQTPKHLITATGQRVTLRCSPRSGDLSVYWYQQSLDQGLQFLIQYYNGEERAKGNILERFSAQQFPDLHSELNLSSLELGDSALYFCASSVAAVSYNEQFFGPGTRLTVL.

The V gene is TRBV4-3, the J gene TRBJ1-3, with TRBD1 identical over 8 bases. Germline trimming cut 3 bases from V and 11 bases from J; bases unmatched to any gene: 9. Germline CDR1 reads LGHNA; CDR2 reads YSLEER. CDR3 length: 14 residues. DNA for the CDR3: TGCGCCAGCAGCCAGAACCAGGGGGCAGGAGCCATATATTTT. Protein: CASSQNQGAGAIYF.

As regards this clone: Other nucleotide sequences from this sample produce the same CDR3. The CDR3 sequence is CASSLGGLGNQPQHF. CDR3 nucleotide sequence: TGTGCCAGCAGCTTAGGGGGGCTAGGCAATCAGCCCCAGCATTTT. The rearrangement links TRBV7-9 to TRBJ1-5; D is perhaps TRBD1 (6 bases). There are 15 residues in the CDR3. Germline assignment: CDR1 SEHNR and CDR2 FQNEAQ (reference sequence). V lost 1 base to trimming and J lost 2 bases, with 9 bases between them.

The CDR3 DNA reads as TGTGCCAGCAGCTTATGGGGCCCCGGGTGGAAGCCGAATCAGCCCCAGCATTTT. Protein: CASSLWGPGWKPNQPQHF. The chain combines TRBV7-2 with TRBJ1-5; a possible D gene is TRBD1 (5 bases). From germline, CDR1 is SGHTA and CDR2 FQGNSA. With 2 bases removed from V and 4 bases from J, the gap between germline ends came to 21 bases. The CDR3 runs 18 residues.

This CDR3 is CSVAPLGGQETQYF. The CDR3 bases are TGCAGCGTCGCCCCTTTAGGGGGCCAAGAGACCCAGTACTTC. This chain links TRBV29-1 with TRBJ2-5; possibly TRBD1 for D (6 bases). V lost 6 bases and J lost 1, with 15 bases in between. Germline CDR1 SQVTM, CDR2 ANQGSEA. This CDR3 is 14 amino acids long.

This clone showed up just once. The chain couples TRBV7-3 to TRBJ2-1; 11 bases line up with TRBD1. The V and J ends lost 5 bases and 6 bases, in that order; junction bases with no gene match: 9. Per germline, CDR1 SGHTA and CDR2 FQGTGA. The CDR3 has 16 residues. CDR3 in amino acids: CASSTTAGTGGNEQFF. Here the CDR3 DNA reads TGTGCCAGCAGCACCACCGCCGGGACAGGGGGCAATGAGCAGTTCTTC.

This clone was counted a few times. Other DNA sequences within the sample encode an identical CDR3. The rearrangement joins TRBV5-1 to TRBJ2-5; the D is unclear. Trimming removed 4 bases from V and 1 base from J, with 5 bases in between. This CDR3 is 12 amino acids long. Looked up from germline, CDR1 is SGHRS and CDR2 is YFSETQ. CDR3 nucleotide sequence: TGCGCCAGCAGCCGACTCCAAGAGACCCAGTACTTC. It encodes CASSRLQETQYF.

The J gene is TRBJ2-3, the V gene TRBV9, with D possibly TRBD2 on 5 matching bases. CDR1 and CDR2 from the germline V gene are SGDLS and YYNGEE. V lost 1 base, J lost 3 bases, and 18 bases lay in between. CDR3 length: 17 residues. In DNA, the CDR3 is TGTGCCAGCAGCGTATATAGTGGGGAGAGTTGGACAGATACGCAGTATTTT. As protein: CASSVYSGESWTDTQYF.

CDR3 sequence: CASSLRGLATRSFYNEQFF. The CDR3 DNA reads as TGTGCCAGCAGCCTCCGGGGACTAGCGACCCGTTCCTTTTACAATGAGCAGTTCTTC. The chain recombines TRBV11-1 with TRBJ2-1; 10 bases fit TRBD2. Trimming took 5 bases from V and 4 from J; bases not matched to a gene: 17. Germline V gene data show CDR1 as SGHAT and CDR2 as FQDESV (reference sequence). The CDR3 covers 19 residues.

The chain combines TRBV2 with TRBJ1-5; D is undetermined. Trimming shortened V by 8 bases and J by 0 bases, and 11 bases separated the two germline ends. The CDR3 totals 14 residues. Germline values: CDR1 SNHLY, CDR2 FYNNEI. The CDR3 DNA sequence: TGTGCCAGCTCGTATTTCGATAGCAATCAGCCCCAGCATTTT. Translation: CASSYFDSNQPQHF.

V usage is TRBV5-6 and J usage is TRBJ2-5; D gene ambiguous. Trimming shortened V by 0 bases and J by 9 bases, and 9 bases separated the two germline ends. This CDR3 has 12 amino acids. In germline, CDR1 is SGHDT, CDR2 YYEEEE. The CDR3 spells CASSLGPEAQYF. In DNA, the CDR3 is TGTGCCAGCAGCTTGGGCCCCGAGGCCCAGTACTTC.